The 9 T cell receptor beta chains listed next were all sequenced from one sample in a study of response to subunit inactivated influenza vaccine. In TCRdb, the RT-PCR reads were re-called with MiXCR into one record per CDR3 protein. The data contain around 520,000 distinct CDR3 sequences, 12% of them singletons. The sample here was PBMCs from blood, taken on the day of vaccination. Receptors were obtained from a man aged 45-65 years who received an inactivated influenza vaccine.

This clonotype was seen more than once but under ten times. The J gene is TRBJ2-1, the V gene TRBV6-1; 7 bases map to TRBD2. This CDR3 is 15 amino acids long. The germline gives CDR1 MNHNS, CDR2 SASEGT. V was pared by 7 bases and J by 2 bases, with 8 bases of the junction left unmatched. This CDR3 is CASTRGGSTYNEQFF. CDR3 nucleotide sequence: TGTGCCAGCACCCGGGGAGGGAGTACCTACAATGAGCAGTTCTTC.

This clonotype came up many times. The genes are TRBV15 and TRBJ2-1; D is ambiguous. Germline V gene data show CDR1 as LNHNV and CDR2 as YYDKDF (reference sequence). The CDR3 has 13 amino acids. V dropped 8 bases and J dropped 6 bases, with 14 bases sitting between them. The CDR3 bases are TGTGCCACCTCAGGAGAGTCGATCAATGAGCAGTTCTTC. It encodes CATSGESINEQFF.

This clonotype has only a few counts. J is TRBJ1-1 and V is TRBV5-5, with D unresolved. Germline CDR1 is SGHKS and CDR2 is YYEKEE (reference sequence). The V end lost 3 bases, the J end lost 3 bases, and 9 bases lay between the germline ends. The CDR3 has 13 residues. DNA of the CDR3: TGTGCCAGCAGCTCTAGTGGAGACACTGAAGCTTTCTTT. This encodes CASSSSGDTEAFF. Complete variable domain (other parts from reference TRBV5-5 and TRBJ1-1): DAGVTQSPTHLIKTRGQQVTLRCSPISGHKSVSWYQQVLGQGPQFIFQYYEKEERGRGNFPDRFSARQFPNYSSELNVNALLLGDSALYLCASSSSGDTEAFFGQGTRLTVV.

This clonotype was recorded a few times. V is TRBV12-3 or TRBV12-4 and J is TRBJ1-2; the D gene is possibly TRBD1 (6 bases). With 4 bases removed from V and 4 bases from J, the gap between germline ends came to 16 bases. The CDR3 length is 15 residues. The CDR3 coding sequence is TGTGCCAGCAGTTCATGGCAGGGGCTTGGCTATGGCTACACCTTC. It is translated as CASSSWQGLGYGYTF.

This chain links TRBV20-1 with TRBJ2-5; tentative D call: TRBD2 (6 bases). The V and J ends lost 5 bases and 5 bases respectively, with 18 bases between them. The CDR3 runs 14 residues. The germline V gene encodes CDR1 DFQATT and CDR2 SNEGSKA (reference sequence). Here the CDR3 reads CSAVRRELGETQYF. CDR3 coding DNA: TGCAGTGCTGTAAGGAGGGAGTTGGGGGAGACCCAGTACTTC.

This clonotype was detected only a few times. The CDR3: CASSLAQGRRLYGYTF. As DNA, the CDR3 is TGTGCCAGCAGTTTAGCGCAGGGCAGGAGATTATATGGCTACACCTTC. The chain employs TRBV12-3 or TRBV12-4 and TRBJ1-2; tentatively, D is TRBD1 (5 bases). The germline V and J ends were trimmed by 0 bases and 5 bases, with 16 bases remaining between them. There are 16 residues in the CDR3.

The DNA for the CDR3 is TGTGCCAGCAGCTTATTGGGGGTTTCCTACAATGAGCAGTTCTTC. Translation gives CASSLLGVSYNEQFF. The genes are TRBV7-2 and TRBJ2-1; perhaps D is TRBD1 or TRBD2 (5 bases each). This CDR3 contains 15 residues. Germline-derived CDR1 and CDR2 are SGHTA and FQGNSA. Trimming took 2 bases from V and 1 from J, leaving 9 bases between them.

The rearrangement links TRBV3-1 to TRBJ2-3; TRBD2 matches at 9 bases. Losses at the gene ends were 4 bases for V and 5 bases for J; bases not matched to a gene: 7. This CDR3 spans 15 amino acids. Germline V gene data show CDR1 as LGHDT and CDR2 as YNNKEL (reference sequence). CDR3 nucleotide sequence: TGTGCCAGCAGCCGCGGGGGGGCCATTCGAGATACGCAGTATTTT. As protein: CASSRGGAIRDTQYF.

A few counts support this clonotype. The chain has TRBV5-1 and TRBJ1-6; D may be TRBD1 (5 bases). The germline gives CDR1 SGHRS, CDR2 YFSETQ. There are 16 residues in the CDR3. Trimming took 4 bases from V and 6 from J, leaving 17 bases between them. CDR3 protein: CASSIPTGRVNSPLHF. The CDR3 DNA reads TGCGCCAGCAGCATACCCACGGGACGGGTTAATTCACCCCTCCACTTT. The entire variable domain, with the rest obtained from reference TRBV5-1 and TRBJ1-6, is as follows: KAGVTQTPRYLIKTRGQQVTLSCSPISGHRSVSWYQQTPGQGLQFLFEYFSETQRNKGNFPGRFSGRQFSNSRSEMNVSTLELGDSALYLCASSIPTGRVNSPLHFGNGTRLTVT.